The 2 T cell receptor beta chains in this list originate from one sample, sequenced in a study of tumor and adjacent non-tumor tissue in lung cancer. RNA was extracted from bulk tissue without any cell sorting. TCRbeta libraries were built with three rounds of nested PCR, modified from ARM-PCR. TCRdb re-called the multiplex PCR reads with MiXCR, one entry per CDR3 protein. This table has over 100,000 distinct CDR3 sequences, approximately 71% appearing once. Sequencing was done on a sample of lung tumor tissue. These TCRs come from an older woman with non-small cell lung cancer.

There are many counts of this clonotype. The chain links TRBV29-1 to TRBJ2-5; perhaps TRBD1 as D (6 bases). The V and J ends lost 3 bases and 4 bases respectively, with 15 bases between them. The germline V gene has CDR1 SQVTM and CDR2 ANQGSEA. This CDR3 contains 14 residues. The DNA of the CDR3 is TGCAGCGTTGACTCACAGGGTTTTCTAGAGACCCAGTACTTC. It yields the protein CSVDSQGFLETQYF.

As concerns this clonotype: An end of the junction differs from the germline gene, which may be a read error. The gene calls are TRBV12-3 or TRBV12-4 and TRBJ1-2, with D perhaps matching TRBD1 (6 bases). This CDR3 region has 12 residues. The CDR3 coding sequence is TGTGCCAGCATCACAGGGCGGTATGGTTACACCTTC. Amino acid sequence: CASITGRYGYTF.